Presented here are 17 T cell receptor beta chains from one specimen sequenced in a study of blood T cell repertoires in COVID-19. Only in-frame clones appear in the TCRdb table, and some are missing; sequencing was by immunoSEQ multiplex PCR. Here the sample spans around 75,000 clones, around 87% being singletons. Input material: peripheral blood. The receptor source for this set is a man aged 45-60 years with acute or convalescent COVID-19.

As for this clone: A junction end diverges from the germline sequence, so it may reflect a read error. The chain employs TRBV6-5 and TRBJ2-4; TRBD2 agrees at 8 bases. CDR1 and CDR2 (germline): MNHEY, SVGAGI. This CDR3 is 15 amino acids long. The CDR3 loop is CASSYGGLAGVRGDF. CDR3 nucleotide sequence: TGTGCCAGCAGTTACGGCGGGCTAGCGGGTGTCCGAGGTGACTTC.

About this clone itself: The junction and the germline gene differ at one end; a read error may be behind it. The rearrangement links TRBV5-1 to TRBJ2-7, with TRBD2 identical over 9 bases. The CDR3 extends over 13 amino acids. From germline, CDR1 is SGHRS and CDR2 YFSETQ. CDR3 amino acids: CASNLREGREQYF. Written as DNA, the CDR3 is TGCGCCAGCAACTTGCGGGAGGGCCGAGAGCAGTACTTC.

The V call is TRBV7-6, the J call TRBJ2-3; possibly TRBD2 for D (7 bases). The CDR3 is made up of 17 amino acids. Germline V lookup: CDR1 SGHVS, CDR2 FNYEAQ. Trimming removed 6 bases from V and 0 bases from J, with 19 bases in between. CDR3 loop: CASRLRAGASSTDTQYF. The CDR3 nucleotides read TGTGCCAGCAGATTACGGGCGGGGGCATCCAGCACAGATACGCAGTATTTT.

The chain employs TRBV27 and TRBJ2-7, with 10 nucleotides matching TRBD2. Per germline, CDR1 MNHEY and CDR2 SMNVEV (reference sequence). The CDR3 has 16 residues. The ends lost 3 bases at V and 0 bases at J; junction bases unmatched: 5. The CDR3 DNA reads TGTGCCAGCAGTTTGGGACTAGCGAGGAGCTCCTACGAGCAGTACTTC. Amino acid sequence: CASSLGLARSSYEQYF.

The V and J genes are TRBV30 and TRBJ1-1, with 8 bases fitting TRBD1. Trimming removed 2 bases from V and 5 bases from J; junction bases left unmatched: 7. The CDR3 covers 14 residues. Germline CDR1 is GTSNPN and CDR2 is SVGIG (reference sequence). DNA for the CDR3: TGTGCCTGGAGTAAAGGACAGGGTGGGACTGAAGCTTTCTTT. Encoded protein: CAWSKGQGGTEAFF.

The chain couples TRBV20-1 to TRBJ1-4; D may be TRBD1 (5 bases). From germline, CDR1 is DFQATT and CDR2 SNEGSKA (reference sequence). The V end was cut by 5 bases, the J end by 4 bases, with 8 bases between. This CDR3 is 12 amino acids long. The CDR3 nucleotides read TGCAGTGCTGGTGACAGTAATGAAAAACTGTTTTTT. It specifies CSAGDSNEKLFF.

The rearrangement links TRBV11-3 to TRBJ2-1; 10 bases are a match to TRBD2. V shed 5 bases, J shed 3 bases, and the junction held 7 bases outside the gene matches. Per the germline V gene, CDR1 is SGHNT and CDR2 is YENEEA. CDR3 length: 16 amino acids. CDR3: CASSRQLAGVYNEQFF. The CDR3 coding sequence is TGTGCCAGCAGCCGTCAGCTAGCGGGGGTCTACAATGAGCAGTTCTTC.

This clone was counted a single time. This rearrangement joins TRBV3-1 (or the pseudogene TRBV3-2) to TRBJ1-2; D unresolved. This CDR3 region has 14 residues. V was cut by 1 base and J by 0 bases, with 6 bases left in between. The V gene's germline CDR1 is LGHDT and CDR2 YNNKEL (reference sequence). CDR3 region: CASSQAAANYGYTF. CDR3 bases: TGTGCCAGCAGCCAAGCCGCAGCTAACTATGGCTACACCTTC.

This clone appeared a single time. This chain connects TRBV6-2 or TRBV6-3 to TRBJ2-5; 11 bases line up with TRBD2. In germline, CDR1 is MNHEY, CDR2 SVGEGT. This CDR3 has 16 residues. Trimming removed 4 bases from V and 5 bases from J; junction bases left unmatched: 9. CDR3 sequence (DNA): TGTGCCAGCAGTTCACTAGCGGGAGTTGGGAGGGAGACCCAGTACTTC. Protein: CASSSLAGVGRETQYF.

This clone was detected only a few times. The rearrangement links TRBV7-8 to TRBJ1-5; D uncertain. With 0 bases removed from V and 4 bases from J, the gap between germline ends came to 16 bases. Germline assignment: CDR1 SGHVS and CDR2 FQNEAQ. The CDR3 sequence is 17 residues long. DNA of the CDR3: TGTGCCAGCAGCTTAGCGGAGAGGATATTGGTTAATCAGCCCCAGCATTTT. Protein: CASSLAERILVNQPQHF.

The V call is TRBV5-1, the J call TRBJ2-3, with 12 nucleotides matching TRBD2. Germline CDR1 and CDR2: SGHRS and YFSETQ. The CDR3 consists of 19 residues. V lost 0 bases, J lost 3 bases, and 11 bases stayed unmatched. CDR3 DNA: TGCGCCAGCAGCTTGGAGCCTAGCGGGAGGGCAACAGGGACAGATACGCAGTATTTT. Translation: CASSLEPSGRATGTDTQYF.

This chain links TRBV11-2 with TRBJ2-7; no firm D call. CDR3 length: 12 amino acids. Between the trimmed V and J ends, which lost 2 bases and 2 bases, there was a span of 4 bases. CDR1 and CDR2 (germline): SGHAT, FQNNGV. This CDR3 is CASSLTAYEQYF. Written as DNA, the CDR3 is TGTGCCAGCAGCTTAACAGCCTACGAGCAGTACTTC.

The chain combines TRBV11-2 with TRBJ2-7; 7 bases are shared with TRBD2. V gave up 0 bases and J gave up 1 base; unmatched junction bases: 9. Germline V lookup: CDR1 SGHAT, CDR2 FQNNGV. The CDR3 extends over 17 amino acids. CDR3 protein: CASSLDHPASGSYEQYF. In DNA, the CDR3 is TGTGCCAGCAGCTTAGATCATCCAGCTAGCGGTTCCTACGAGCAGTACTTC.

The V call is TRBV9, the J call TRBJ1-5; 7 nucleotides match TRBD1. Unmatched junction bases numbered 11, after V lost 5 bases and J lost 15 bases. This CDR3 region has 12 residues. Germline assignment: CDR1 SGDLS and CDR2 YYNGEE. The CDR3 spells CASSHGDSLLHF. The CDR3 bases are TGTGCCAGCAGTCATGGGGACAGCCTACTGCATTTT.

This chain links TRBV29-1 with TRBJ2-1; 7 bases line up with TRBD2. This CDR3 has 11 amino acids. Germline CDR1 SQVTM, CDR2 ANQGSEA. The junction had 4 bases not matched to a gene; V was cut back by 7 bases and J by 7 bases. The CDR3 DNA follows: TGCAGCGCTAGGCGGGAGAATGAGCAGTTCTTC. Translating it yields CSARRENEQFF.

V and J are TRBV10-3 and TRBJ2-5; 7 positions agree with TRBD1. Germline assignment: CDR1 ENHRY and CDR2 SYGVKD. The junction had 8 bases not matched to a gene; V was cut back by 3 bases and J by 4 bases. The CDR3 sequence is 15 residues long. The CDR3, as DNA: TGTGCCATCAGTGATCCCAGGGGGATTGGAGAGACCCAGTACTTC. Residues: CAISDPRGIGETQYF.

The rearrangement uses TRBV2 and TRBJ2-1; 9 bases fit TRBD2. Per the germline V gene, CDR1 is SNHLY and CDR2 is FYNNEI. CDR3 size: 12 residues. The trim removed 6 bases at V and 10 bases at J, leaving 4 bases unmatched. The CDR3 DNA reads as TGTGCCAGCAGCGACGGGACTAGCGAGCAGTTCTTC. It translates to CASSDGTSEQFF.